This entry concerns a single T cell receptor beta chain. No cognate antigen has been identified for it. No qualities accompany the bases; no much larger clone lies one base away. These data are taken from a study of shared clonotypes between healthy human individuals (dated by TCRdb to 2020 to 2022). About the study as a whole: The cohort comprised a couple of women and a few men aged 18 to 49 years. Blood TCR repertoires of five healthy adults were deeply sequenced to estimate repertoire size and the extent of clonotype sharing between individuals. Per donor, three plates each were used for CD4 naive and CD4 memory, two for CD8 naive, and one for CD8 memory. Different laboratories and diverse techniques were used to prepare libraries and sequence TCR repertoires, to increase sequencing depth and limit assay-specific biases. Leukapheresis yielded between about 0.85 and 10 billion PBMCs per donor.

Using the deep immunoSEQ assay, TCR CDR3 regions were amplified from genomic DNA by multiplex PCR. For each cell subset, the extracted genomic DNA was distributed evenly across all wells of several immunoSEQ 96-well plates, and each plate served as one replicate. For sorted subsets, approximately 190 ng genomic DNA, equal to tens of thousands of T cell genomes, was loaded into each replicate PCR. The purified libraries were quantified using a Qubit 3.0 fluorometer, sized with a Bioanalyzer 2100, and then quantified again using the KAPA Library Quantification kit. Every immunoSEQ 96-well plate was sequenced on a dedicated single-read 150-cycle Illumina NextSeq 550 flow cell. The paper's data handling went like this. Because the immunoSEQ output included only junctional sequences and no quality scores, the filtering could not be the same as the filtering used for full-length reads. Sequences were annotated with PyIR, a Python wrapper for IgBLAST v1.9, using IMGT germline references to assign V/J genes and CDR3. Reads with weak V/J assignments (E-value above 1e-6), missing CDR3, stop codons, out-of-frame junctions, or ambiguous translated residues were removed. V3J clonotypes were defined as sequences sharing an identical inferred V gene, J gene, and CDR3 amino acid sequence. Percentage overlap between repertoires was computed as shared unique clonotypes divided by the size of the smaller repertoire. Richness of each repertoire was evaluated using RTK rarefaction, the Chao1 estimator, and Recon v2.1 estimates of unobserved clonotypes. Generation probabilities for all TCRbeta clonotypes obtained by the gDNA method from a handful of donors were computed using OLGA. The clones in this table, taken by TCRdb from immuneACCESS, are in-frame only. Not every clone is retained; where verified, under half of the shortfall comes from an unresolved V gene, and the cause of the rest is unknown. The DNA was the basis for D and trimming; V, J and clone size are from that table. The table for this sample lists roughly 550,000 clones; around 95% of them were counted only once. The ten biggest clones cover 0.11% of the sample.

Here is what the overall study found, with its caveats: Approximately 5% of naive CD4, more than 3% of naive CD8, 2.3% of memory CD4, and 0.4% of memory CD8 clonotypes were shared across several donors. The small number of donors limited the genetic and exposure-history diversity represented. Only blood was sampled, and tissue TCR repertoires likely differ from those in blood. Clonotypes shared by all four sorted-subset donors showed higher generation probabilities than non-shared clonotypes. Estimated clonotype richness was generally larger for naive than for memory subsets. Based on pairwise subsampling, the degree of clonotype sharing among donors was expected to be affected by sequencing depth. Incomplete sequencing was indicated by rarefaction of sorted-subset datasets, despite the large sequencing depth.

CD8 naive samples were obtained by positive selection for CCR7 among CD45RO-negative cells, yielding a CD45RA+CCR7+ population from which TemRA cells were excluded. Donors were healthy HIV-negative adults with no recently reported acute infections or vaccinations. Only Caucasian adults living in Nashville, Tennessee, USA were represented among the donors. Blood was obtained by leukapheresis, after which PBMCs were separated by Ficoll-Histopaque density gradient centrifugation and cryopreserved in liquid nitrogen vapor phase. Purity and quantity of every magnetically sorted T cell population were checked by analytical flow cytometry. Genomic DNA was isolated from each sorted fraction and quantified by UV absorbance on a Nanodrop 2000c. Trimming at the junction amounts to 0 bases on V and 0 bases on J, and the germline ends lie 5 bases apart. There are 14 amino acids in the CDR3, from cysteine to phenylalanine inclusive. CDR3 DNA is the only sequence kept; it has 42 bases, read in frame from the first base. The germline V gene specifies MGHRA as CDR1 and YSYEKL as CDR2.

The receptor's source is a woman under 40 in good health. The chain uses TRBV4-1 and TRBJ1-1, with no confident D gene call. The material sequenced was naive CD8+ T cells sorted from blood. The cell subset or site label on this specimen signifies: CD45RA+CCR7+. The nucleotides are TGCGCCAGCAGCCAAGACGTAGTGAACACTGAAGCTTTCTTT. It codes for CASSQDVVNTEAFF.